This T cell receptor beta chain was sequenced during a study of cytomegalovirus exposure and HLA in healthy donors. Broader study findings: That first-cohort TCR clusters tended to co-occur in the roughly 120 validation repertoires was found in a later analysis.

As for this clone: Its antigen is not known.

The CDR3 has 16 amino acids. From germline, CDR1 is MDHEN and CDR2 SYDVKM. With 6 bases clipped from V and 0 bases from J, the junction kept 6 bases outside the gene matches. Profiled with immunoSEQ multiplex PCR; TCRdb holds only in-frame clones, not every one. The table includes about 330,000 clones, roughly 90% detected once. The sequence came from a woman aged 25 to 39 in good health and CMV-seropositive. The chain links TRBV28 to TRBJ1-5; 9 bases fit TRBD1. What was sequenced was PBMCs. The CDR3 loop reads CASSLGTGHSNQPQHF. The CDR3 coding sequence is TGTGCCAGCAGCCTCGGGACAGGGCATAGCAATCAGCCCCAGCATTTT.